This TCR beta chain was sequenced during a study of immune evolution from preneoplasia to lung adenocarcinoma. Notes on the study in general: Normal lung had highest clonality; later lesions appeared denser, more diverse. Top clone frequencies peaked in normal lung, apparently declining through invasive adenocarcinoma.

Patient tissue came from resections in Japan or China, 2014–2017. H&E slides confirmed each diagnosis, reviewed by two pathologists independently. Remarks on this clone: Its specificity is unknown.

Germline V CDR1 and CDR2: LGHNA, YNFKEQ. The ends lost 6 bases at V and 1 base at J; junction bases unmatched: 15. CDR3 size: 18 residues. Sequenced by immunoSEQ multiplex PCR; TCRdb stores in-frame clones only, minus some. The table has around 7,000 clones, roughly three quarters seen once. The sample taken for sequencing was FFPE adjacent normal lung tissue. This TCR was recovered from a person aged 60-79 years with lung adenocarcinoma. This sequence joins TRBV4-2 and TRBJ2-1; 7 positions match TRBD2. The CDR3 DNA reads TGTGCCAGCAGATGGACTAGTGCCTTTACCTCTTCCTACAATGAGCAGTTCTTC. This codes for CASRWTSAFTSSYNEQFF.